The 27 T cell receptor beta chains given below trace back to one sample, sequenced in a study of blood T cell repertoires in COVID-19. Clones were sequenced by immunoSEQ multiplex PCR, and TCRdb holds only the in-frame ones, with some missing. The data show about 98,000 clones, around 84% seen once. The sequenced material came from peripheral blood. These receptor sequences come from a man aged 45-60 years with active or convalescent COVID-19.

The CDR3 DNA reads as TGCGCCAGCAGCGCCTCAGGGGACTATGGCTACACCTTC. It translates to CASSASGDYGYTF. The chain combines TRBV5-1 with TRBJ1-2, with D possibly being TRBD1 (6 bases). V was clipped by 4 bases and J by 3 bases, with 10 bases between them. The CDR3 has 13 amino acids. Germline V lookup: CDR1 SGHRS, CDR2 YFSETQ.

The genes are TRBV24-1 and TRBJ1-2; a possible D gene is TRBD1 (6 bases). V lost 7 bases, J lost 4 bases, and 15 bases lay in between. Germline V lookup: CDR1 KGHDR, CDR2 SFDVKD. The CDR3 has 14 residues. The CDR3 spells CATRGVGQTYGYTF. CDR3 coding DNA: TGTGCCACCAGGGGAGTTGGACAGACCTATGGCTACACCTTC.

This chain links TRBV27 with TRBJ1-2; D might be TRBD1 (5 bases). V dropped 3 bases and J dropped 2 bases, with 10 bases sitting between them. The CDR3 runs 14 residues. Germline CDR1 and CDR2: MNHEY and SMNVEV (reference sequence). CDR3 protein: CASSFRVGNYGYTF. The CDR3 DNA reads TGTGCCAGCAGTTTCAGGGTGGGGAACTATGGCTACACCTTC.

This clone is a singleton in its sample. The rearrangement uses TRBV2 and TRBJ1-4, with D unresolved. With 2 bases removed from V and 3 bases from J, the gap between germline ends came to 10 bases. The CDR3 totals 15 residues. Germline CDR1 reads SNHLY; CDR2 reads FYNNEI. CDR3 coding DNA: TGTGCCAGCAGTGAAAACACGCTTCCTAATGAAAAACTGTTTTTT. It codes for CASSENTLPNEKLFF.

This sequence joins TRBV18 and TRBJ1-5, with a possible D match to TRBD1 (5 bases). The CDR3 is made up of 16 amino acids. Germline values: CDR1 KGHSH, CDR2 LQKENI. The germline V and J ends were trimmed by 5 bases and 5 bases, with 19 bases remaining between them. This chain's CDR3 is CASSNRGLGGDQPQHF. DNA for the CDR3: TGTGCCAGCTCAAACCGGGGACTGGGAGGGGATCAGCCCCAGCATTTT.

The J gene is TRBJ1-2, the V gene TRBV7-9; 8 nucleotides agree with TRBD1. CDR1 is SEHNR and CDR2 is FQNEAQ in the germline V gene (reference sequence). The junction had 3 bases not matched to a gene; V was cut back by 5 bases and J by 7 bases. The CDR3 sequence is 12 residues long. The CDR3 DNA reads TGTGCCAGCAGCCAGGACAGGGCTGGCTACACCTTC. Protein product: CASSQDRAGYTF. Filled out from reference TRBV7-9 and TRBJ1-2, the complete variable domain reads DTGVSQNPRHKITKRGQNVTFRCDPISEHNRLYWYRQTLGQGPEFLTYFQNEAQLEKSRLLSDRFSAERPKGSFSTLEIQRTEQGDSAMYLCASSQDRAGYTFGSGTRLTVV.

V is TRBV27 and J is TRBJ1-6; tentatively, D is TRBD1 (5 bases). This CDR3 is built from 16 residues. V was cut by 5 bases and J by 7 bases, with 18 bases left in between. Germline V gene data show CDR1 as MNHEY and CDR2 as SMNVEV (reference sequence). CDR3 sequence (DNA): TGTGCCAGCAGTCCGTATCTACAGGCCGTGAATTCACCCCTCCACTTT. It codes for CASSPYLQAVNSPLHF.

The CDR3: CASSREGQSGNTIYF. CDR3 bases: TGTGCCAGCAGCCGAGAGGGCCAGTCTGGAAACACCATATATTTT. V is TRBV2 and J is TRBJ1-3; D is unclear. The germline CDR1 and CDR2 sequences are SNHLY and FYNNEI. The CDR3 length is 15 residues. V gave up 6 bases and J gave up 1 base, with 13 bases separating them. Looking up the rest from reference TRBV2 and TRBJ1-3 gives the full variable domain: EPEVTQTPSHQVTQMGQEVILRCVPISNHLYFYWYRQILGQKVEFLVSFYNNEISEKSEIFDDQFSVERPDGSNFTLKIRSTKLEDSAMYFCASSREGQSGNTIYFGEGSWLTVV.

The rearrangement uses TRBV4-1 and TRBJ2-5, with no clear D. Per germline, CDR1 MGHRA and CDR2 YSYEKL. Trimming cost V 4 bases and J 0 bases, with 6 bases left between them. The CDR3 is 13 amino acids. The CDR3 DNA follows: TGCGCCAGCAGCCCCGTTTACCAAGAGACCCAGTACTTC. Translated: CASSPVYQETQYF.

The rearrangement joins TRBV28 to TRBJ1-2; the match to TRBD1 covers 10 bases. The germline V gene has CDR1 MDHEN and CDR2 SYDVKM. Germline trimming cut 8 bases from V and 6 bases from J; bases unmatched to any gene: 9. The CDR3 is 14 residues long. CDR3 sequence (DNA): TGTGCCAGCCTCCCGGGACAGGGGTATAATGGCTACACCTTC. Protein: CASLPGQGYNGYTF.

The chain employs TRBV19 and TRBJ1-4; no definite D call. Germline CDR1 is LNHDA and CDR2 is SQIVND (reference sequence). The CDR3 contains 16 residues. V lost 6 bases and J 5 bases, leaving 19 bases between the germline ends. DNA of the CDR3: TGTGCCAGTAGCCCCCGTACAGCCCTTGGGAATGAAAAACTGTTTTTT. Its translation: CASSPRTALGNEKLFF.

J is TRBJ2-5 and V is TRBV7-8; maybe TRBD1 (6 bases). The germline CDR1 and CDR2 sequences are SGHVS and FQNEAQ. The CDR3 is made up of 13 amino acids. Trimming left V 7 bases short and J 0 bases short, with 9 bases between. CDR3 loop: CASNRDNQETQYF. CDR3 DNA sequence: TGTGCCAGCAACCGGGACAACCAAGAGACCCAGTACTTC.

This rearrangement joins TRBV30 to TRBJ1-6; 7 nucleotides agree with TRBD1. V dropped 0 bases and J dropped 9; count of bases not matched to a gene: 8. The CDR3 covers 15 residues. The V gene's germline CDR1 is GTSNPN and CDR2 SVGIG (reference sequence). CDR3 nucleotides: TGTGCCTGGAGTGTGAGTGGGACAGCGGCTTCACCCCTCCACTTT. It codes for CAWSVSGTAASPLHF. The variable domain in full, completed from reference TRBV30 and TRBJ1-6, reads SQTIHQWPATLVQPVGSPLSLECTVEGTSNPNLYWYRQAAGRGLQLLFYSVGIGQISSEVPQNLSASRPQDRQFILSSKKLLLSDSGFYLCAWSVSGTAASPLHFGNGTRLTVT.

This clone has only a few counts. The chain employs TRBV10-3 and TRBJ2-7, with TRBD1 matching 10 bases. CDR1 is ENHRY, CDR2 SYGVKD, per germline. The trim removed 5 bases at V and 5 bases at J, leaving 6 bases unmatched. CDR3 length: 14 residues. DNA of the CDR3: TGTGCCATCAGTTCGACAGGGGGCATGGACGAGCAGTACGTC. Amino acids: CAISSTGGMDEQYV.

This clone turned up a few times. This chain connects TRBV21-1 to TRBJ2-4; TRBD1, the D gene given by the table, was not confirmed from the DNA. TRBV21-1 is a known pseudogene. The CDR3 is 18 residues long. This chain's CDR3 is CASSKNWRTAGAKNIQYF. The CDR3, as DNA: TGTGCCAGCAGCAAAAACTGGAGGACAGCTGGAGCCAAAAACATTCAGTACTTC.

CDR3 region: CASGSIPSLDREIGEQYF. CDR3 sequence (DNA): TGTGCCAGCGGCAGCATTCCCTCCCTAGATCGGGAGATAGGCGAGCAGTACTTC. J is TRBJ2-7 and V is TRBV7-9; a weak D match, TRBD2 (6 bases). The CDR3 length is 18 residues. Germline V CDR1 and CDR2: SEHNR, FQNEAQ (reference sequence). The germline V and J ends were trimmed by 8 bases and 6 bases, with 32 bases remaining between them.

The CDR3 nucleotides read TGCGCCAGCAAAGGGGACACTAACACCGGGGAGCTGTTTTTT. Amino acids: CASKGDTNTGELFF. This chain links TRBV5-1 with TRBJ2-2, with D possibly matching TRBD1 (6 bases). This CDR3 is built from 14 residues. V was pared by 6 bases and J by 2 bases, with 11 bases between. Germline V gene lookup returns CDR1 SGHRS and CDR2 YFSETQ.

The chain has TRBV4-1 and TRBJ2-7; D may be TRBD1 (6 bases). V dropped 2 bases and J dropped 3 bases, with 14 bases sitting between them. CDR1 and CDR2 from the germline V gene are MGHRA and YSYEKL. The length of the CDR3 is 15 residues. The CDR3 sequence: CASSQLDSLVYEQYF. As DNA, the CDR3 is TGCGCCAGCAGCCAATTGGACAGTTTAGTCTACGAGCAGTACTTC.

The count of this clone is one. V and J are TRBV6-5 and TRBJ1-6, with D possibly TRBD1 on 5 matching bases. Germline V gene lookup returns CDR1 MNHEY and CDR2 SVGAGI. The CDR3 runs to 13 residues. The V gene lost 3 bases and the J gene lost 8 bases, with 8 bases spanning the gap. The CDR3 bases are TGTGCCAGCAGTTATCCGGGGGATTCACCCCTCCACTTT. This codes for CASSYPGDSPLHF.

This rearrangement joins TRBV6-5 to TRBJ2-7; TRBD1 is a possible D gene (6 bases). The germline V and J ends were trimmed by 4 bases and 0 bases, with 16 bases remaining between them. Germline V gene sequence: CDR1 MNHEY, CDR2 SVGAGI. The CDR3 runs to 16 residues. The CDR3 loop reads CASSLRGGQPSYEQYF. In DNA form, the CDR3 reads TGTGCCAGCAGTTTGAGAGGTGGACAGCCCTCCTACGAGCAGTACTTC.

This chain links TRBV12-3 or TRBV12-4 with TRBJ1-5; TRBD1 is a possible D gene (6 bases). The CDR3 contains 13 residues. Trimming cost V 7 bases and J 4 bases, with 11 bases left between them. The CDR3 reads CASKGGGNQPQHF. CDR3 nucleotides: TGTGCCAGCAAGGGGGGAGGGAATCAGCCCCAGCATTTT.

The chain uses TRBV19 and TRBJ2-5; 7 bases are a match to TRBD1. Per the germline V gene, CDR1 is LNHDA and CDR2 is SQIVND (reference sequence). This CDR3 comprises 14 residues. V lost 9 bases, J lost 1 base, and 8 bases stayed unmatched. The CDR3 sequence: CASGITGAQETQYF. CDR3 coding DNA: TGTGCCAGCGGGATCACAGGGGCCCAAGAGACCCAGTACTTC.

The V gene is TRBV11-2, the J gene TRBJ2-2; a possible D gene is TRBD1 (6 bases). The CDR3 is 17 residues long. Looked up from germline, CDR1 is SGHAT and CDR2 is FQNNGV. The V end was cut by 5 bases, the J end by 4 bases, with 20 bases between. CDR3 in DNA: TGTGCCAGCAGCCGCCTAGGGGGAAGTATAGGCACCGGGGAGCTGTTTTTT. This encodes CASSRLGGSIGTGELFF.

The rearrangement links TRBV6-6 to TRBJ1-1; no definite D call. CDR3 length: 13 residues. Germline CDR1 reads MNHNY; CDR2 reads SVGAGI (reference sequence). V lost 4 bases to trimming and J lost 4 bases, with 10 bases between them. The DNA for the CDR3 is TGTGCCAGCAGTTTGCAGGTAGGCACTGAAGCTTTCTTT. Amino acids: CASSLQVGTEAFF.

A note on this clone: The same CDR3 also results from other DNA sequences found in this sample. The chain uses TRBV5-1 and TRBJ1-1; 11 bases align to TRBD1. The V gene end was trimmed by 3 bases and the J gene end by 5 bases; junction bases not matched to a gene: 3. Germline V CDR1 and CDR2: SGHRS, YFSETQ. This CDR3 has 14 amino acids. The CDR3 here is CASSSGTGGTEAFF. CDR3 nucleotides: TGCGCCAGCAGCTCCGGGACAGGGGGGACTGAAGCTTTCTTT.

The V gene is TRBV6-5, the J gene TRBJ1-1; D remains ambiguous. The CDR3 consists of 13 residues. CDR1 is MNHEY, CDR2 SVGAGI, per germline. The V end lost 7 bases, the J end lost 0 bases, and 9 bases lay between the germline ends. The CDR3 region has the DNA TGTGCCAGCATCTTCTTTATGAACACTGAAGCTTTCTTT. Translated, it gives CASIFFMNTEAFF.

This clone is a singleton in its sample. The genes are TRBV7-2 and TRBJ1-2; 9 nucleotides agree with TRBD1. The V and J ends lost 4 bases and 3 bases, in that order; junction bases with no gene match: 6. The CDR3 loop spans 15 amino acids. Germline lookup yields CDR1 SGHTA and CDR2 FQGNSA. CDR3 residues: CASSSQGAGYYGYTF. CDR3 bases: TGTGCCAGCAGCTCACAGGGGGCCGGCTACTATGGCTACACCTTC. Supplemented by reference TRBV7-2 and TRBJ1-2, the full variable domain reads GAGVSQSPSNKVTEKGKDVELRCDPISGHTALYWYRQSLGQGLEFLIYFQGNSAPDKSGLPSDRFSAERTGGSVSTLTIQRTQQEDSAVYLCASSSQGAGYYGYTFGSGTRLTVV.